This TCR beta chain was found in a study of regulatory T cells in long-lasting Graves disease. General study points: Rather than thyroid tissue, only peripheral blood underwent study. Gene preferences differed: TRBV28, TRBJ1-2, TRBJ2-5 in persistent cases.

This clonotype was found many times. Its antigen remains unidentified. TCR beta libraries were built with iRepertoire HTBI primers and Arm-PCR of CDR3 regions. TCRdb processed the multiplex PCR reads anew with MiXCR; each CDR3 protein has one entry. The table lists around 500,000 distinct CDR3 sequences, about 16% of them singletons, with roughly 25% in the top ten. The time point denotes: newly diagnosed GD, antithyroid drugs for less than 3 months. PBMC-derived RNA was used for the TCR library. An endocrinology department located in Xi'an, China, was where the patients came from. The V gene's germline CDR1 is DFQATT and CDR2 SNEGSKA (reference sequence). The CDR3 is made up of 13 amino acids. V lost 1 base, J lost 3 bases, and 9 bases lay in between. The data also belong to a second study, concerning T cells in Graves' hyperthyroidism and ophthalmopathy. That study reports: Expanded thyroid clonotypes (above 0.001) were mostly also found in blood.

The specimen comprised peripheral blood mononuclear cells (PBMCs), sampled at new diagnosis, from a patient treated with antithyroid drugs. The V gene is TRBV20-1, the J gene TRBJ2-5, with D unclear. This sequence originates from a woman aged 35-65 years with Graves disease. CDR3 nucleotides: TGCAGTGCTAGAGGCGCCAGCAAAGAGACCCAGTACTTC. Amino acid sequence: CSARGASKETQYF.